Below, 20 T cell receptor beta chains from the same sample are listed, as sequenced in a study of cytomegalovirus exposure and HLA in healthy donors. Amplification used 60 Vbeta primers and 13 Jbeta primers. Assay used: immunoSEQ multiplex PCR; TCRdb lists only in-frame clones, some missing. There are approximately 150,000 clones in the sample; 70% to 85% occur only once, and roughly 1.9% lies in the top ten. Sequencing input: PBMCs. These receptors all come from a man in his forties in good health and CMV-seronegative.

The chain couples TRBV9 to TRBJ1-3, with 7 nucleotides matching TRBD1. The CDR3 extends over 16 amino acids. In germline, CDR1 is SGDLS, CDR2 YYNGEE. V was clipped by 2 bases and J by 0 bases; unmatched bases: 5. CDR3 coding DNA: TGTGCCAGCAGCGTTCAGGGGGTCAGCTCTGGAAACACCATATATTTT. Translation: CASSVQGVSSGNTIYF.

The V gene is TRBV10-3, the J gene TRBJ2-5; D perhaps matches TRBD2 (7 bases). CDR3 length: 14 amino acids. The V gene's germline CDR1 is ENHRY and CDR2 SYGVKD. The V end was cut by 5 bases, the J end by 2 bases, with 12 bases between. The CDR3 spells CAISRGAEQETQYF. The CDR3 coding sequence is TGTGCCATCAGTCGGGGGGCGGAACAAGAGACCCAGTACTTC.

V is TRBV6-6 and J is TRBJ2-1, with TRBD2 identical over 12 bases. Unmatched junction bases numbered 8, after V lost 4 bases and J lost 7 bases. The CDR3 is 16 residues long. Looked up from germline, CDR1 is MNHNY and CDR2 is SVGAGI (reference sequence). CDR3: CASSSASGGAGNEQFF. The CDR3 DNA reads TGTGCCAGCAGTTCGGCTAGCGGGGGGGCAGGAAATGAGCAGTTCTTC.

This chain uses TRBV21-1 with TRBJ1-2. TRBV21-1 is described as a pseudogene. The CDR3 spans 13 residues. The CDR3 loop is CASSKREGYGYTF. The CDR3 coding sequence is TGTGCCAGCAGCAAGAGGGAGGGCTATGGCTACACCTTC.

The chain employs TRBV18 and TRBJ2-7; 9 bases match TRBD1. The CDR3 is made up of 17 amino acids. Germline values: CDR1 KGHSH, CDR2 LQKENI. After removal of 3 bases from V and 1 base from J, the junction contained 10 bases not matched to a gene. CDR3 in amino acids: CASSPPQGATSSYEQYF. CDR3 nucleotides: TGTGCCAGCTCACCCCCACAGGGGGCCACTTCGTCCTACGAGCAGTACTTC.

The CDR3 nucleotides are TGCGCCAGTAAAGGACTAGCGGATTCCTACGAGCAGTACTTC. It translates to CASKGLADSYEQYF. V usage is TRBV10-2 and J usage is TRBJ2-5; 10 nucleotides align to TRBD2. The DNA end is a closer match to TRBJ2-7, so the J assignment may be wrong. Germline V gene data show CDR1 as WSHSY and CDR2 as SAAADI. The CDR3 consists of 14 residues.

V is TRBV7-9 and J is TRBJ2-3, with 8 positions matching TRBD1. There are 15 residues in the CDR3. The germline CDR1 and CDR2 sequences are SEHNR and FQNEAQ (reference sequence). Trimming removed 0 bases from V and 5 bases from J; junction bases left unmatched: 4. CDR3 bases: TGTGCCAGCAGCTTAGCGCAGGGGGCGATAGATACGCAGTATTTT. Protein: CASSLAQGAIDTQYF.

This clone was detected only a few times. V gene TRBV19 combines with J gene TRBJ1-2; D unresolved. CDR1 and CDR2 (germline): LNHDA, SQIVND (reference sequence). Trimming removed 5 bases from V and 0 bases from J, with 13 bases in between. This CDR3 has 15 residues. The CDR3 DNA sequence: TGTGCCAGTAGTCCGACCGGTACTACTAACTATGGCTACACCTTC. Translated, it gives CASSPTGTTNYGYTF. The complete variable domain, with remaining parts taken from reference TRBV19 and TRBJ1-2, reads DGGITQSPKYLFRKEGQNVTLSCEQNLNHDAMYWYRQDPGQGLRLIYYSQIVNDFQKGDIAEGYSVSREKKESFPLTVTSAQKNPTAFYLCASSPTGTTNYGYTFGSGTRLTVV.

This chain connects TRBV28 to TRBJ2-2, with 8 nucleotides matching TRBD1. Germline trimming cut 8 bases from V and 4 bases from J; bases unmatched to any gene: 0. The CDR3 is made up of 12 amino acids. The germline gives CDR1 MDHEN, CDR2 SYDVKM. This CDR3 reads CASGQGTGELFF. The DNA for the CDR3 is TGTGCCAGCGGACAGGGCACCGGGGAGCTGTTTTTT. The full variable domain, rest sourced from reference TRBV28 and TRBJ2-2, is DVKVTQSSRYLVKRTGEKVFLECVQDMDHENMFWYRQDPGLGLRLIYFSYDVKMKEKGDIPEGYSVSREKKERFSLILESASTNQTSMYLCASGQGTGELFFGEGSRLTVL.

This chain uses TRBV6-4 with TRBJ2-3; D remains unclear. Trimming pared 0 bases from V and 0 bases from J, leaving 10 bases between. The CDR3 is 16 amino acids. CDR1 and CDR2 from the germline V gene are MRHNA and SNTAGT. CDR3 protein: CASSDSSSASTDTQYF. The CDR3 coding sequence is TGTGCCAGCAGTGACTCATCCAGCGCTAGCACAGATACGCAGTATTTT.

This chain uses TRBV28 with TRBJ2-4, with 7 bases matching TRBD1. The length of the CDR3 is 16 residues. Germline V lookup: CDR1 MDHEN, CDR2 SYDVKM. V lost 6 bases to trimming and J lost 0 bases; unmatched junction nucleotides: 8. DNA of the CDR3: TGTGCCAGCAGCCAACAGGGGTCTGTAGCCAAAAACATTCAGTACTTC. This encodes CASSQQGSVAKNIQYF.

The chain recombines TRBV5-5 with TRBJ2-7; TRBD2 is a possible D gene (6 bases). CDR1 and CDR2 from the germline V gene are SGHKS and YYEKEE (reference sequence). V was clipped by 4 bases and J by 0 bases, with 23 bases between them. The CDR3 sequence is 18 residues long. CDR3: CASSRGSSRGANSYEQYF. CDR3 nucleotide sequence: TGTGCCAGCAGCCGGGGGAGCAGCCGCGGGGCGAACTCCTACGAGCAGTACTTC. Full variable domain (rest looked up from reference TRBV5-5 and TRBJ2-7): DAGVTQSPTHLIKTRGQQVTLRCSPISGHKSVSWYQQVLGQGPQFIFQYYEKEERGRGNFPDRFSARQFPNYSSELNVNALLLGDSALYLCASSRGSSRGANSYEQYFGPGTRLTVT.

This sequence joins TRBV4-1 and TRBJ2-7; D ambiguous. The CDR3 spans 13 residues. Trimming removed 1 base at V and 7 bases at J, with 11 bases between. Germline V gene data show CDR1 as MGHRA and CDR2 as YSYEKL. CDR3 DNA: TGCGCCAGCAGCCAAGCTATCGAGAGAGAGCAGTACTTC. This gives the protein CASSQAIEREQYF.

The chain employs TRBV7-9 and TRBJ2-7; 8 bases map to TRBD2. Germline lookup yields CDR1 SEHNR and CDR2 FQNEAQ (reference sequence). The V gene end was trimmed by 5 bases and the J gene end by 6 bases; junction bases not matched to a gene: 15. The CDR3 has 16 residues. CDR3 sequence (DNA): TGTGCCAGCAGCCCCAGACCAGCGGGGGCCGCGGGCGAGCAGTACTTC. Translated: CASSPRPAGAAGEQYF.

The chain carries TRBV28 and TRBJ1-1, with D possibly being TRBD1 (5 bases). Trimming shortened V by 4 bases and J by 5 bases, and 14 bases separated the two germline ends. Germline CDR1 is MDHEN and CDR2 is SYDVKM. The CDR3 is 14 residues long. In nucleotides, the CDR3 is TGTGCCAGCAGTTCTCCCGGGGGTAGGACTGAAGCTTTCTTT. This gives the protein CASSSPGGRTEAFF.

This clone was detected once. The gene calls are TRBV19 and TRBJ1-3; D is possibly TRBD1 (6 bases). The CDR3 runs 17 residues. The ends were cut back, 6 bases at V and 0 bases at J, with 18 bases in the middle. In germline, CDR1 is LNHDA, CDR2 SQIVND (reference sequence). For the CDR3, the DNA is TGTGCCAGTAGACAAACAGGGTTCGGCAACTCTGGAAACACCATATATTTT. It translates to CASRQTGFGNSGNTIYF.

V and J are TRBV5-8 and TRBJ2-4, with D hard to call. The V gene lost 0 bases and the J gene lost 0 bases, with 10 bases spanning the gap. This CDR3 region has 16 residues. Germline V lookup: CDR1 SGHTS, CDR2 YDEGEE. The CDR3, as DNA: TGTGCCAGCAGCTTGGGAGAGGAAGTAGCCAAAAACATTCAGTACTTC. It encodes CASSLGEEVAKNIQYF.

This chain connects TRBV19 to TRBJ2-1, with a weak D call TRBD2 (6 bases). The CDR3 length is 16 residues. The germline V gene encodes CDR1 LNHDA and CDR2 SQIVND (reference sequence). The ends were cut back, 2 bases at V and 0 bases at J, with 11 bases in the middle. The CDR3 reads CASSILEGSSYNEQFF. As DNA, the CDR3 is TGTGCCAGTAGTATACTGGAGGGCAGCTCCTACAATGAGCAGTTCTTC.

This sequence joins TRBV11-3 and TRBJ2-1, with D perhaps matching TRBD2 (5 bases). V gave up 2 bases and J gave up 7 bases, with 12 bases separating them. The CDR3 is made up of 14 amino acids. The V gene's germline CDR1 is SGHNT and CDR2 YENEEA. DNA for the CDR3: TGTGCCAGCAGCTTAATCGGGGATAGAAATGAGCAGTTCTTC. It yields the protein CASSLIGDRNEQFF.

This chain links TRBV30 with TRBJ1-4, with 11 bases matching TRBD1. Germline V gives CDR1 GTSNPN, CDR2 SVGIG (reference sequence). The ends lost 5 bases at V and 4 bases at J; junction bases unmatched: 3. This CDR3 contains 14 residues. This CDR3 is CAWGQGAGNEKLFF. CDR3 DNA: TGTGCCTGGGGACAGGGGGCGGGTAATGAAAAACTGTTTTTT.